This T cell receptor beta chain stems from a study of PD-1 blockade in classical Hodgkin lymphoma. Study-level results: Newly diagnosed patients reportedly had lower baseline TCR diversity than healthy donors. Repertoires differed for reasons still undefined, possibly disease activity or prior therapy.

Time point meaning: newly diagnosed, previously untreated cHL patient sample. The study isolated CD8+ T cells from thawed PBMCs by magnetic negative selection. Comparison came from newly diagnosed, untreated classical Hodgkin lymphoma PBMCs. The germline V gene encodes CDR1 SGDLS and CDR2 YYNGEE. The V and J ends lost 4 bases and 0 bases respectively, with 17 bases between them. This CDR3 region has 17 residues. Data came from immunoSEQ multiplex PCR; TCRdb stores just in-frame clones and leaves some out. There are roughly 21,000 clones in the sample; 80% to 90% occur only once, and about 7% lies in the top ten. As to this clone: Its target is unknown.

The V gene is TRBV9, the J gene TRBJ1-3; perhaps TRBD1 as D (5 bases). Sequences were obtained from CD8+ T cells from blood. The TCR sequence derives from a human donor with classical Hodgkin lymphoma. The CDR3 DNA is TGTGCCAGCAGCCCCTTCCAGGACACCCTCTCTGGAAACACCATATATTTT. Translating it yields CASSPFQDTLSGNTIYF. Full variable domain (outside the CDR3, taken from reference TRBV9 and TRBJ1-3): DSGVTQTPKHLITATGQRVTLRCSPRSGDLSVYWYQQSLDQGLQFLIQYYNGEERAKGNILERFSAQQFPDLHSELNLSSLELGDSALYFCASSPFQDTLSGNTIYFGEGSWLTVV.